These 14 T cell receptor beta chains were all obtained from the same sample, sequenced in a study of tumor T cells in aggressive B-cell lymphoma. The method was immunoSEQ multiplex PCR; TCRdb's version includes in-frame clones alone and lacks a portion of them. The sample consists of some 2,500 clones, 91% of them appearing once. Sequences were obtained from tumor tissue. The receptors derive from an adult with diffuse large B cell lymphoma.

This clone appeared a single time. The chain uses TRBV10-3 and TRBJ2-1; 7 bases line up with TRBD1. The CDR3 has 14 amino acids. Germline loops: CDR1 ENHRY, CDR2 SYGVKD. The V gene end was trimmed by 0 bases and the J gene end by 6 bases; junction bases not matched to a gene: 2. The CDR3 DNA sequence: TGTGCCATCAGTGAGTCACCAGGGGGCAATGAGCAGTTCTTC. This gives the protein CAISESPGGNEQFF.

As to this clone: This CDR3 is missing its conserved last phenylalanine or tryptophan, likely due to a read error. The limits of the CDR3 on the DNA are not certain, so only TCRdb's listed CDR3 is given. CDR3 in amino acids: CASSLEDSIFHY. The chain uses TRBV5-1 and TRBJ1-1; the table assigns TRBD1, which was not confirmed against the DNA. From its first to its last residue, the CDR3 has 12 amino acids. The germline V gene encodes CDR1 SGHRS and CDR2 YFSETQ.

V is TRBV30 and J is TRBJ1-6; the match to TRBD1 covers 12 bases. This CDR3 has 14 residues. V trimming: 4 bases; J trimming: 10 bases; junction bases outside the gene matches: 5. Looked up from germline, CDR1 is GTSNPN and CDR2 is SVGIG (reference sequence). CDR3 sequence (DNA): TGTGCCTGGACTCCCGGGACAGGGGGCTCACCCCTCCACTTT. It is translated as CAWTPGTGGSPLHF.

V usage is TRBV6-5 and J usage is TRBJ2-3; the D gene is possibly TRBD2 (6 bases). The CDR3 sequence is 16 residues long. The germline CDR1 and CDR2 sequences are MNHEY and SVGAGI. Trimming cost V 4 bases and J 5 bases, with 19 bases left between them. CDR3 sequence: CASSSPPGVKVDTQYF. CDR3 DNA: TGTGCCAGCAGTTCCCCCCCGGGGGTTAAAGTAGATACGCAGTATTTT.

The rearrangement links TRBV10-1 to TRBJ2-3, with 7 bases lining up with TRBD1. Germline V gene data show CDR1 as WNHNN and CDR2 as SYGVQD (reference sequence). Losses at the gene ends were 10 bases for V and 5 bases for J; bases not matched to a gene: 12. The CDR3 extends over 14 amino acids. Here the CDR3 DNA reads TGCGCCAACCCGACAGGGTACTGCCGAGATACGCAGTATTTT. It encodes CANPTGYCRDTQYF.

The rearrangement joins TRBV4-1 to TRBJ1-1; 7 nucleotides agree with TRBD1. Germline CDR1 reads MGHRA; CDR2 reads YSYEKL. V trimming: 2 bases; J trimming: 0 bases; junction bases outside the gene matches: 3. The CDR3 runs 15 residues. In nucleotides, the CDR3 is TGCGCCAGCAGCCAAACAGGGGCGGTGAACACTGAAGCTTTCTTT. Its translation is CASSQTGAVNTEAFF.

The chain has TRBV4-1 and TRBJ2-3; 8 nucleotides agree with TRBD2. CDR1 is MGHRA and CDR2 is YSYEKL in the germline V gene. With 0 bases clipped from V and 8 bases from J, the junction kept 7 bases outside the gene matches. CDR3 size: 15 residues. The CDR3 protein is CASSQDTGGGITQYF. The CDR3 DNA follows: TGCGCCAGCAGCCAAGATACCGGGGGGGGTATTACGCAGTATTTT.

V usage is TRBV18 and J usage is TRBJ1-1; D perhaps matches TRBD1 (5 bases). Between the trimmed V and J ends, which lost 0 bases and 12 bases, there was a span of 17 bases. This CDR3 contains 14 residues. The V gene's germline CDR1 is KGHSH and CDR2 LQKENI. The CDR3 DNA is TGTGCCAGCTCACCACCTGGTCGGACGGGGGTAACTTTCTTT. As protein: CASSPPGRTGVTFF.

The J gene is TRBJ1-1, the V gene TRBV6-1; the D gene is possibly TRBD1 (5 bases). The CDR3 runs to 14 residues. The V gene lost 8 bases and the J gene lost 2 bases, with 15 bases spanning the gap. Germline-derived CDR1 and CDR2 are MNHNS and SASEGT. The CDR3 DNA reads TGTGCCAGCGGGAGGGACGGCCTAAACACTGAAGCTTTCTTT. It encodes CASGRDGLNTEAFF.

This chain connects TRBV9 to TRBJ2-3; 8 nucleotides match TRBD2. With 3 bases clipped from V and 2 bases from J, the junction kept 8 bases outside the gene matches. The germline V gene has CDR1 SGDLS and CDR2 YYNGEE. The CDR3 is made up of 16 amino acids. CDR3: CASSALGGALTDTQYF. CDR3 sequence (DNA): TGTGCCAGCAGCGCCCTCGGGGGGGCCCTCACAGATACGCAGTATTTT.

V usage is TRBV9 and J usage is TRBJ2-7; TRBD1 matches at 12 bases. The CDR3 sequence is 16 residues long. Germline V CDR1 and CDR2: SGDLS, YYNGEE. Trimming took 4 bases from V and 5 from J; bases not matched to a gene: 10. In DNA form, the CDR3 reads TGTGCCAGCAGCCCCTCGGGGGGACAGGGGGCAGACGAGCAGTACTTC. It is translated as CASSPSGGQGADEQYF. Together with reference TRBV9 and TRBJ2-7, the CDR3 gives the full variable domain: DSGVTQTPKHLITATGQRVTLRCSPRSGDLSVYWYQQSLDQGLQFLIQYYNGEERAKGNILERFSAQQFPDLHSELNLSSLELGDSALYFCASSPSGGQGADEQYFGPGTRLTVT.

The CDR3 here is CASSLLYEQFF. CDR3 coding DNA: TGTGCCAGCAGCCTTCTATATGAGCAGTTCTTC. The chain carries TRBV7-2 and TRBJ2-1; D call uncertain. V gave up 5 bases and J gave up 8 bases, with 7 bases separating them. Germline V gives CDR1 SGHTA, CDR2 FQGNSA. The CDR3 runs to 11 residues.

J is TRBJ2-5 and V is TRBV5-1; TRBD1 might be the D (5 bases). Germline V gene data show CDR1 as SGHRS and CDR2 as YFSETQ. Between the trimmed V and J ends, which lost 0 bases and 3 bases, there was a span of 6 bases. The CDR3 spans 13 residues. The CDR3 spells CASSLEGEETQYF. DNA for the CDR3: TGCGCCAGCAGCTTGGAAGGGGAAGAGACCCAGTACTTC.

The chain joins TRBV25-1 to TRBJ1-1; D not certain. The CDR3 has 15 amino acids. CDR1 and CDR2 from the germline V gene are MGHDK and SYGVNS. Trimming removed 2 bases at V and 3 bases at J, with 13 bases between. CDR3 protein: CASSEGPDGYTEAFF. In nucleotides, the CDR3 is TGTGCCAGCAGTGAAGGCCCAGACGGGTACACTGAAGCTTTCTTT.